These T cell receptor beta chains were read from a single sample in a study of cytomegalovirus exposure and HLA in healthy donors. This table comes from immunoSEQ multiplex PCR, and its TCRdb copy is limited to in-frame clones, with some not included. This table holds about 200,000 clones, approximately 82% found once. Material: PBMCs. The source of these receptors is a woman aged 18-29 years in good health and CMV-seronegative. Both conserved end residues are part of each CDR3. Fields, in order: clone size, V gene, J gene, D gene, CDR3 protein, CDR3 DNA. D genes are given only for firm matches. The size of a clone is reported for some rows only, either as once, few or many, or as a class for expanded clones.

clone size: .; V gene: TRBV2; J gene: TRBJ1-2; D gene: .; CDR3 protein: CASSGIQGQDYGYTF; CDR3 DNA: TGTGCCAGCAGTGGGATCCAAGGGCAAGATTATGGCTACACCTTC
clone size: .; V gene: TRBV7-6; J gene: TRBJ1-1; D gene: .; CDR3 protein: CASSLGRENTEAFF; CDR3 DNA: TGTGCCAGCAGCTTGGGCAGAGAGAACACTGAAGCTTTCTTT
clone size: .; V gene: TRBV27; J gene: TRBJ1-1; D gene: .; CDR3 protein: CASSLGKTAEAFF; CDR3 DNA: TGTGCCAGCAGTTTAGGGAAAACCGCTGAAGCTTTCTTT
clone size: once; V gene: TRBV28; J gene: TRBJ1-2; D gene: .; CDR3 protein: CASSLGRANYGYTF; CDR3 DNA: TGTGCCAGCAGTTTGGGAAGGGCCAACTATGGCTACACCTTC
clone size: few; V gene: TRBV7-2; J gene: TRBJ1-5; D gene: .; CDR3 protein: CASSPSLNQPQHF; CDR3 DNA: TGTGCCAGCAGCCCGTCACTTAATCAGCCCCAGCATTTT
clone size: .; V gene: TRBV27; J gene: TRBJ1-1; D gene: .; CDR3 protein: CASTNPEKNTEAFF; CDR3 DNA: TGTGCCAGCACCAATCCGGAGAAGAACACTGAAGCTTTCTTT
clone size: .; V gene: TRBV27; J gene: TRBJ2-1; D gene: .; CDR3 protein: CASSPTPYNEQFF; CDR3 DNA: TGTGCCAGCAGTCCCACCCCCTACAATGAGCAGTTCTTC
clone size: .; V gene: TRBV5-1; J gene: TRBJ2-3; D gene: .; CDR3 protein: CASSLWGTDTQYF; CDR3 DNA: TGCGCCAGCAGCTTGTGGGGAACAGATACGCAGTATTTT
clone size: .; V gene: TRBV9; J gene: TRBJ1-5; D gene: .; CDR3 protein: CASSFRDQMDQPQHF; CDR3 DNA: TGTGCCAGCAGCTTCAGGGACCAGATGGACCAGCCCCAGCATTTT
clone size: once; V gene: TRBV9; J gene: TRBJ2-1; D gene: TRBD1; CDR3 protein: CASTRAGQGASEQFF; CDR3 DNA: TGTGCCAGCACCCGGGCGGGGCAGGGGGCAAGTGAGCAGTTCTTC
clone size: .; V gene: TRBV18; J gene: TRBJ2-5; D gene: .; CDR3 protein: CASSPGTPGAETQYF; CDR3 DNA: TGTGCCAGCTCACCTGGCACCCCGGGGGCAGAGACCCAGTACTTC
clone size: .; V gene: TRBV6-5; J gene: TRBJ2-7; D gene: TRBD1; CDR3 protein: CASRYRQGPTYEQYF; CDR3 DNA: TGTGCCAGCAGATACCGACAGGGGCCGACCTACGAGCAGTACTTC
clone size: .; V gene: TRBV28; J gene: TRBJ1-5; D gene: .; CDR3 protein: CASRSNSNQPQHF; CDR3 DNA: TGTGCCAGCAGGAGTAATAGCAATCAGCCCCAGCATTTT
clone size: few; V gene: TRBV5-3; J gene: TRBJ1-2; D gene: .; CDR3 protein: CARSLIDGYTF; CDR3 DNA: TGTGCCAGAAGCTTAATAGACGGCTACACCTTC
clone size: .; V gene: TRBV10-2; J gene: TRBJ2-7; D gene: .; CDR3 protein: CASSEARGSRNYEQYF; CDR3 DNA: TGCGCCAGCAGTGAGGCCCGTGGCAGTAGAAACTACGAGCAGTACTTC
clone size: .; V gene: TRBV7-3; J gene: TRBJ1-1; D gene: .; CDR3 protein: CASSPGGSWNTEAFF; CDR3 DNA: TGTGCCAGCAGCCCTGGCGGGTCGTGGAACACTGAAGCTTTCTTT
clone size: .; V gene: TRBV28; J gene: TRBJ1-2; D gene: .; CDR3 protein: CASSPPRPSGYTF; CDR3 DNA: TGTGCCAGCAGTCCCCCGCGACCCTCGGGCTACACCTTC
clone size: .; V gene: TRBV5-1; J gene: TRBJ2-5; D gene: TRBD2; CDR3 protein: CASSHLAVQETQYF; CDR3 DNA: TGCGCCAGCAGCCACCTAGCGGTCCAAGAGACCCAGTACTTC
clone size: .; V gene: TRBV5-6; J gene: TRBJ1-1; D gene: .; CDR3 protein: CASSLRPGSFAEAFF; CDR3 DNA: TGTGCCAGCAGCTTGAGGCCAGGGAGTTTCGCTGAAGCTTTCTTT
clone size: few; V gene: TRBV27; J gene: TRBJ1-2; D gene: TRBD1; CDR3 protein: CASRGQGRVKGYTF; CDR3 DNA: TGTGCCAGCAGAGGACAGGGAAGGGTGAAGGGCTACACCTTC
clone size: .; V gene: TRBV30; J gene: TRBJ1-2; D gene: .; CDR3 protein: CAWSLHRGSYGYTF; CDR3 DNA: TGTGCCTGGAGTTTGCACAGAGGGTCCTATGGCTACACCTTC
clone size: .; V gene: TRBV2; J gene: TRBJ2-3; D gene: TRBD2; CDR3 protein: CASSFATSGASPSTDTQYF; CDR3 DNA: TGTGCCAGCAGTTTTGCCACTAGCGGGGCGTCCCCCAGCACAGATACGCAGTATTTT
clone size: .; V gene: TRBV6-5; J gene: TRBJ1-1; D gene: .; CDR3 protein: CASSYSTTEAFF; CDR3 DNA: TGTGCCAGCAGTTACTCTACCACTGAAGCTTTCTTT
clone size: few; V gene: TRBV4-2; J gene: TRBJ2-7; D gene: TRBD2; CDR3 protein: CASSHGLEFDEQYF; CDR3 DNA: TGTGCCAGCAGCCATGGACTAGAGTTCGACGAGCAGTACTTC
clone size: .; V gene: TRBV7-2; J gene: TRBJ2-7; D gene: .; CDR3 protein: CASSLENSNYEQYF; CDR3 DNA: TGTGCCAGCAGCTTAGAAAATTCTAACTACGAGCAGTACTTC
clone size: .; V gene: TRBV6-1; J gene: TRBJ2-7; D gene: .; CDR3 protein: CASSGTTALAAEYF; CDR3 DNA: TGTGCCAGCAGTGGCACAACTGCGTTGGCGGCGGAGTACTTC
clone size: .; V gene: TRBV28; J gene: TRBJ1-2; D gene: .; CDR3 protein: CASSLPGASQKGF; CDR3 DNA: TGTGCCAGCAGTCTCCCGGGGGCTAGTCAAAAGGGCTTC
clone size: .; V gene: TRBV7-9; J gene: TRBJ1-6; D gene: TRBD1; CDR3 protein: CASSPWRDRGGSPLHF; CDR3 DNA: TGTGCCAGCAGCCCGTGGAGGGACAGGGGTGGCTCACCCCTCCACTTT
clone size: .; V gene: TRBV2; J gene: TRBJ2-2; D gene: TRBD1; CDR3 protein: CATDRVNTGELFF; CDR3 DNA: TGTGCCACCGACAGGGTGAACACCGGGGAGCTGTTTTTT